The clone carrying this T cell receptor (beta chain) has a single count. Repertoires were generated with immunoSEQ multiplex PCR, while TCRdb's copy carries only in-frame clones and drops some. In the table there are over 90,000 clones, around 87% of which are singletons. This CDR3 spans 15 amino acids. Germline assignment: CDR1 LNHDA and CDR2 SQIVND (reference sequence). The ends lost 2 bases at V and 4 bases at J; junction bases unmatched: 5. The entry originates in a study of blood T cell repertoires in COVID-19. Material for sequencing was peripheral blood. The chain has TRBV19 and TRBJ2-3; 8 nucleotides match TRBD1. The clonotype comes from a human donor in a cohort sampled during active COVID-19. CDR3 region: CASSIRDRKSDTQYF. DNA for the CDR3: TGTGCCAGTAGTATACGGGACAGGAAATCAGATACGCAGTATTTT.